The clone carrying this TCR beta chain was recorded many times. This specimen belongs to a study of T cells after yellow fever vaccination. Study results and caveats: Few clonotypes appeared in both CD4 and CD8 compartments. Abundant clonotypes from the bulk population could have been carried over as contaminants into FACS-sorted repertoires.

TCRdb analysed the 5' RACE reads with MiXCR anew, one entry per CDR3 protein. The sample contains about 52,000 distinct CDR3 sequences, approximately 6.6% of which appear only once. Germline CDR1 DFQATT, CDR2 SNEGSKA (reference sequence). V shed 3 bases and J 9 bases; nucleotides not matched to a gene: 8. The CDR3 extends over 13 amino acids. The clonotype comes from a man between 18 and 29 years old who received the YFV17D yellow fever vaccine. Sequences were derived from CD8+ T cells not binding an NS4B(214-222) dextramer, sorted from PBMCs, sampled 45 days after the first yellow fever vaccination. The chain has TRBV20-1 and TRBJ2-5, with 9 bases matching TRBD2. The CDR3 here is CSASASGVVSQYF. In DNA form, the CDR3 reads TGCAGTGCTAGTGCTAGCGGGGTGGTTTCCCAGTACTTC.